Each of the 17 T cell receptor beta chains below was sequenced from the same sample in a study of T-cell memory formation after mild COVID-19. TCRdb reanalysed the 5' RACE reads using MiXCR and keeps one entry per CDR3 protein. The sample lists about 560,000 distinct CDR3 sequences; approximately 21% were seen once. What was sequenced was PBMCs or a T cell subset sorted from them (not recorded which). These receptors came from an adult woman who had mild COVID-19 (a few samples of this study predate the infection). Cell type and time point are not known.

This clonotype was recorded a few times. The chain couples TRBV12-3 or TRBV12-4 to TRBJ2-3; weak D call: TRBD2 (6 bases). CDR3 length equals 15 residues. V was pared by 8 bases and J by 1 base, with 16 bases between. CDR3 coding DNA: TGTGCCAGCTCCACTCGGCGGGGCCGCACAGATACGCAGTATTTT. Residues: CASSTRRGRTDTQYF.

The V and J genes are TRBV24-1 and TRBJ2-1; 9 positions agree with TRBD2. J gave up 4 bases and V 4 bases, and 7 bases lay outside the gene matches. This CDR3 comprises 16 residues. Germline CDR1 KGHDR, CDR2 SFDVKD. The CDR3 protein is CATSEGSGSHYNEQFF. The CDR3 DNA reads as TGTGCCACCAGTGAGGGTAGCGGGAGCCATTACAATGAGCAGTTCTTC.

The chain employs TRBV29-1 and TRBJ2-1; D is uncertain. CDR1 and CDR2 from the germline V gene are SQVTM and ANQGSEA. CDR3 length: 12 residues. V shed 5 bases and J shed 8 bases, with 13 bases lying between them. The CDR3 spells CSVRSGYDEQFF. The DNA of the CDR3 is TGCAGCGTTCGTTCTGGGTACGATGAGCAGTTCTTC.

This clonotype has at least ten counts. The V gene is TRBV20-1, the J gene TRBJ2-1, with a possible D match to TRBD1 (6 bases). Germline CDR1 reads DFQATT; CDR2 reads SNEGSKA (reference sequence). The CDR3 spans 16 residues. V was shortened by 0 bases and J by 0 bases, with 12 bases between the two germline ends. The chain's CDR3 is CSARDFTGSSYNEQFF. The DNA of the CDR3 is TGCAGTGCTAGAGATTTTACAGGGAGCTCCTACAATGAGCAGTTCTTC.

This clonotype has more than one count but fewer than ten. The genes are TRBV2 and TRBJ1-1; D ambiguous. Germline V gene data show CDR1 as SNHLY and CDR2 as FYNNEI. The CDR3 loop spans 15 amino acids. Trimming stripped 1 base from V and 0 bases from J, with 9 bases between. This chain's CDR3 is CASSEGLALNTEAFF. CDR3 DNA sequence: TGTGCCAGCAGTGAAGGCTTAGCGCTGAACACTGAAGCTTTCTTT.

J is TRBJ2-5 and V is TRBV30; 7 nucleotides match TRBD2. V lost 1 base and J lost 10; bases outside the gene matches: 9. The CDR3 totals 13 residues. The germline gives CDR1 GTSNPN, CDR2 SVGIG (reference sequence). The CDR3 sequence: CAWSDPFRGSQYF. In DNA form, the CDR3 reads TGTGCCTGGAGTGACCCCTTTCGCGGGAGCCAGTACTTC.

This clonotype was seen ten or more times. The chain has TRBV5-1 and TRBJ2-7, with 9 bases that match TRBD1. V dropped 2 bases and J dropped 5; count of bases not matched to a gene: 5. In germline, CDR1 is SGHRS, CDR2 YFSETQ. This CDR3 comprises 14 residues. Here the CDR3 reads CASSFGQGHDEQYF. The CDR3 DNA reads as TGCGCCAGCAGCTTTGGACAGGGGCACGACGAGCAGTACTTC.

The CDR3 nucleotides read TGTGCCAGCAGCATATCCGGGACAGGTTTCTACGAGCAGTACTTC. Translation: CASSISGTGFYEQYF. The rearrangement joins TRBV9 to TRBJ2-7, with TRBD1 matching over 8 bases. The CDR3 length is 15 residues. After removal of 4 bases from V and 3 bases from J, the junction contained 9 bases not matched to a gene. Germline CDR1 SGDLS, CDR2 YYNGEE.

The chain couples TRBV3-1 to TRBJ2-2; D is unclear. Trimming removed 0 bases from V and 4 bases from J, with 9 bases in between. CDR1 and CDR2 from the germline V gene are LGHDT and YNNKEL (reference sequence). The CDR3 is 15 residues long. CDR3 coding DNA: TGTGCCAGCAGCCAAGATGGCCCGGGCACCGGGGAGCTGTTTTTT. Its protein product is CASSQDGPGTGELFF.

This clonotype was counted a few times. The V and J genes are TRBV12-3 or TRBV12-4 and TRBJ1-3; TRBD1 agrees at 7 bases. With V trimmed by 6 bases and J by 0 bases, 5 bases remained unmatched. The CDR3 sequence is 15 residues long. CDR3 nucleotides: TGTGCCAGCAGCGACAGGGTTGGCTCTGGAAACACCATATATTTT. Its translation: CASSDRVGSGNTIYF.

This chain connects TRBV11-3 to TRBJ2-5; 9 bases match TRBD1. The V gene end was trimmed by 5 bases and the J gene end by 5 bases; junction bases not matched to a gene: 21. The germline CDR1 and CDR2 sequences are SGHNT and YENEEA. The CDR3 is 19 amino acids. CDR3 sequence: CASSIGQGPLSRPRETQYF. The CDR3 DNA sequence: TGTGCCAGCAGCATCGGACAGGGGCCCCTTTCCAGGCCGAGGGAGACCCAGTACTTC.

CDR3: CASHLRELFF. CDR3 DNA sequence: TGCGCCAGCCATCTGAGGGAGCTGTTTTTT. This chain joins TRBV4-3 and TRBJ2-2; D unresolved. Between the trimmed V and J ends, which lost 8 bases and 9 bases, there was a span of 7 bases. CDR3 length: 10 residues. The germline CDR1 and CDR2 sequences are LGHNA and YSLEER.

This clonotype turned up a few times. The chain links TRBV3-1 to TRBJ2-7, with 13 bases identical to TRBD2. This CDR3 has 18 residues. CDR1 is LGHDT and CDR2 is YNNKEL in the germline V gene (reference sequence). J lost 2 bases, V lost 1 base, and 8 bases had no gene match. The CDR3 sequence: CASSQGGLAGALAYEQYF. The DNA of the CDR3 is TGTGCCAGCAGCCAAGGAGGACTAGCGGGGGCCCTAGCCTACGAGCAGTACTTC.

The chain joins TRBV10-1 to TRBJ1-5; no definite D call. Deletions cut 5 bases from V and 7 bases from J, with 12 bases between. Per germline, CDR1 WNHNN and CDR2 SYGVQD (reference sequence). The CDR3 extends over 13 amino acids. In DNA form, the CDR3 reads TGCGCCAGCAGTATGGGGTTACGACAGCCCCAGCATTTT. Translating it yields CASSMGLRQPQHF.

This clonotype appeared many times. The chain's CDR3 is CASSLDANTEAFF. CDR3 DNA sequence: TGTGCCAGCAGCTTAGACGCAAACACTGAAGCTTTCTTT. J is TRBJ1-1 and V is TRBV7-7; the D is unclear. Germline CDR1 and CDR2: SSHAT and FNYEAQ (reference sequence). The V and J ends lost 1 base and 2 bases respectively, with 5 bases between them. The CDR3 has 13 residues.

In its sample, this clonotype was seen a few times. The V and J genes are TRBV7-2 and TRBJ1-1; D is undetermined. The CDR3 is 15 amino acids. The germline V gene encodes CDR1 SGHTA and CDR2 FQGNSA. V gave up 3 bases and J gave up 2 bases, with 13 bases separating them. CDR3 DNA sequence: TGTGCCAGCAGCTTCCACCGGACCGGTAACACTGAAGCTTTCTTT. Amino acid sequence: CASSFHRTGNTEAFF.

This clonotype was seen ten or more times. The V call is TRBV6-5, the J call TRBJ2-1, with 14 nucleotides matching TRBD2. The V gene end was trimmed by 0 bases and the J gene end by 2 bases; junction bases not matched to a gene: 0. CDR3 length equals 17 residues. Germline CDR1 reads MNHEY; CDR2 reads SVGAGI. The CDR3: CASSYSGLAGAYNEQFF. The CDR3 DNA follows: TGTGCCAGCAGTTACTCGGGACTAGCGGGAGCCTACAATGAGCAGTTCTTC.